The 9 T cell receptor beta chains below come from one sample, sequenced in a study of tumor and adjacent non-tumor tissue in lung cancer. The template was RNA from unsorted bulk tissue. Distant lung tissue was collected more than 3 cm away from the tumor edge. TCRbeta libraries were built with three rounds of nested PCR, modified from ARM-PCR. TCRdb processed the multiplex PCR reads anew with MiXCR; each CDR3 protein has one entry. This table holds 75,000 to 90,000 distinct CDR3 sequences, 75% to 85% found once. Input material: distant non-tumor lung tissue. The source of these receptors is a woman aged 45-59 years with non-small cell lung cancer.

About this clonotype: At one boundary the junction diverges from the germline segment, which might be a read error. The J gene is TRBJ1-1, the V gene TRBV30; no reliable D call. Germline-derived CDR1 and CDR2 are GTSNPN and SVGIG (reference sequence). This CDR3 comprises 14 residues. In nucleotides, the CDR3 is TGTGCCTGGATGGCGGGTCTGGGGAACAGTGAAGCTTTCTTT. Its protein product is CAWMAGLGNSEAFF.

In the case of this clonotype: This could be a read error, since a much larger clone is one nucleotide away. The J gene is TRBJ1-2, the V gene TRBV11-2; possibly TRBD1 for D (5 bases). CDR1 SGHAT and CDR2 FQNNGV come from the germline V gene. This CDR3 has 14 residues. Trimming left V 0 bases short and J 6 bases short, with 11 bases between. Here the CDR3 reads CASSLDRGRHGYTF. The CDR3 bases are TGTGCCAGCAGCTTAGATAGGGGACGCCATGGCTACACCTTC.

Concerning this clonotype itself: A much larger clone lies one base from this, so it may be a read error. This CDR3 reads CASRSTGTPYEQYF. DNA for the CDR3: TGTGCCAGCAGGTCGACAGGGACGCCCTACGAGCAGTACTTC. This rearrangement joins TRBV28 to TRBJ2-7, with 7 bases fitting TRBD1. Germline CDR1 reads MDHEN; CDR2 reads SYDVKM. There are 14 residues in the CDR3. J lost 2 bases, V lost 6 bases, and 7 bases had no gene match.

This clonotype has more than one count but fewer than ten. Possible read error: a much larger clone is one base away. The CDR3 reads CASSRDPGQNYGQYF. CDR3 coding DNA: TGTGCCAGCAGCCGCGATCCGGGACAGAACTACGGGCAGTACTTC. This chain connects TRBV5-4 to TRBJ2-7; TRBD1 matches 7 bases. The CDR3 consists of 15 residues. Germline CDR1 and CDR2: SGHNT and YYREEE (reference sequence). Variable domain in full (rest from reference TRBV5-4 and TRBJ2-7): ETGVTQSPTHLIKTRGQQVTLRCSSQSGHNTVSWYQQALGQGPQFIFQYYREEENGRGNFPPRFSGLQFPNYSSELNVNALELDDSALYLCASSRDPGQNYGQYFGPGTRLTVT.

This clonotype has only a few counts. A much larger clone differs from this one at a single base, so this may be a read error. This CDR3 is CNAREAQALTRQFF. CDR3 DNA sequence: TGCAATGCTAGAGAGGCACAGGCCCTGACTCGGCAGTTCTTC. The chain combines TRBV20-1 with TRBJ2-1; TRBD1 is a possible D gene (5 bases). The CDR3 consists of 14 residues. Per germline, CDR1 DFQATT and CDR2 SNEGSKA (reference sequence).

For this clonotype: Since the CDR3 does not end with the conserved phenylalanine or tryptophan, this likely comes from a read error. V and J are TRBV28 and TRBJ2-2; 11 nucleotides match TRBD2. Germline V gene sequence: CDR1 MDHEN, CDR2 SYDVKM. This CDR3 is built from 16 residues. The CDR3 DNA sequence: TGTGCCAGCACCGCTCGAGGACTAGCGGGCACCGGAGAGCTGTTTTCT. Translating gives CASTARGLAGTGELFS.

A word on this clonotype: The conserved final phenylalanine or tryptophan is absent from the CDR3, which likely points to a read error. V and J are TRBV11-2 and TRBJ1-2; TRBD1 aligns across 7 bases. The ends lost 10 bases at V and 0 bases at J; junction bases unmatched: 11. This CDR3 has 15 amino acids. Germline V gene sequence: CDR1 SGHAT, CDR2 FQNNGV. This CDR3 is CAIGDTGASNYGYTS. The DNA for the CDR3 is TGTGCCATTGGCGATACAGGGGCCTCTAACTATGGCTACACCTCC.

Regarding this clonotype: Relative to the germline gene, one junction end is altered; a read error may explain this. The J gene is TRBJ1-5, the V gene TRBV28; TRBD1 matches 7 bases. Germline loops: CDR1 MDHEN, CDR2 SYDVKM. CDR3 length equals 16 residues. This chain's CDR3 is CAGSFRGGYSTQPQHF. Written as DNA, the CDR3 is TGTGCCGGCAGTTTCAGGGGGGGATATAGCACTCAGCCCCAGCATTTT.

This clonotype was seen repeatedly, ten times or more. The CDR3 spells CASSLIGGRPYEQYF. The CDR3 DNA sequence: TGTGCCAGCAGCTTGATTGGGGGTCGTCCCTACGAGCAGTACTTC. The J gene is TRBJ2-7, the V gene TRBV5-8, with D tentatively TRBD1 or TRBD2 (5 bases each). Trimming took off 1 base at V and 2 bases at J, with 13 bases between the two ends. Germline CDR1 SGHTS, CDR2 YDEGEE. The CDR3 sequence is 15 residues long.